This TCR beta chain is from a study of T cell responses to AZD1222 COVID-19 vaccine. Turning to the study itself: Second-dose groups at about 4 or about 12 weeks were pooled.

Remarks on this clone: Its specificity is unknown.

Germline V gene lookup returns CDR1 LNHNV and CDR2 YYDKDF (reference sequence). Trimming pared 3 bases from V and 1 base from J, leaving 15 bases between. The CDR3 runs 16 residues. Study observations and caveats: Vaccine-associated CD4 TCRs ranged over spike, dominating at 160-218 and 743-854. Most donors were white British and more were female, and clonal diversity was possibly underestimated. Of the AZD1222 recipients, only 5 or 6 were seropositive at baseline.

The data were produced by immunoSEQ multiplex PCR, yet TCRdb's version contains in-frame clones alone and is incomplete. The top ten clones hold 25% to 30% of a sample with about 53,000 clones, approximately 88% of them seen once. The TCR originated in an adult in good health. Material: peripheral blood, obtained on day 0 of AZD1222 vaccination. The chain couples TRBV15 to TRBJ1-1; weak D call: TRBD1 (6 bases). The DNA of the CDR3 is TGTGCCACCAGCAGGGGGGGCAGGGGTACGAACACTGAAGCTTTCTTT. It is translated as CATSRGGRGTNTEAFF. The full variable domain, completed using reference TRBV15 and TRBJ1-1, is DAMVIQNPRYQVTQFGKPVTLSCSQTLNHNVMYWYQQKSSQAPKLLFHYYDKDFNNEADTPDNFQSRRPNTSFCFLDIRSPGLGDTAMYLCATSRGGRGTNTEAFFGQGTRLTVV.